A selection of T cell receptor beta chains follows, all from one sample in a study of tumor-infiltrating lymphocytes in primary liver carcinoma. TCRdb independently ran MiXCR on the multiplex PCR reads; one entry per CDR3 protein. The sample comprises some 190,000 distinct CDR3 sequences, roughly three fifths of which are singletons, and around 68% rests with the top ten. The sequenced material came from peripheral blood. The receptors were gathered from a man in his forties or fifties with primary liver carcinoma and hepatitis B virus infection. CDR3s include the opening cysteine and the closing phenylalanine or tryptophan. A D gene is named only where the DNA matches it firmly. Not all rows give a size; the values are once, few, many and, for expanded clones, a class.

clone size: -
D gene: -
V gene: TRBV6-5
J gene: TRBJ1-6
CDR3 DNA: TGCGCAACGGGGGGTTCCACCCTCTATAATTCACCCCTCCACTTT
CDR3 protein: CATGGSTLYNSPLHF

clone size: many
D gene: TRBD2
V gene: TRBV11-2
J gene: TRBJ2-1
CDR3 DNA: TGTGCCAGCAGCTCCGAGGGCGGGAGGGGTGAGCAGTTCTTC
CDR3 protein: CASSSEGGRGEQFF

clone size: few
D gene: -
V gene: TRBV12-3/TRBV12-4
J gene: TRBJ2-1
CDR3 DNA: TGTGCCAGCAGCAACGCAGGACAGTCTGTCCTCAATGAGCAGTTCTTC
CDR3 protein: CASSNAGQSVLNEQFF

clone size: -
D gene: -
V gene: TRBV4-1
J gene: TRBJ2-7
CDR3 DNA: TGCGCCAGCAGCCAAGAACATCCCTCCGGGACCTACGAGCAGTACTTC
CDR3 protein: CASSQEHPSGTYEQYF

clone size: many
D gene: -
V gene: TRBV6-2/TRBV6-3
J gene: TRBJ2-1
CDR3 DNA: TGTGCCAGCAGGCGAATGTTAAGCAACAATGAGCAGTTCTTC
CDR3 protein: CASRRMLSNNEQFF

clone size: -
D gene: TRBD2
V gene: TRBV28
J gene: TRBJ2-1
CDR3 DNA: TGTGCCAGCAGCTCTCGTGCGGGAGGTTCCTACAATGAGCAGTTCTTC
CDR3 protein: CASSSRAGGSYNEQFF

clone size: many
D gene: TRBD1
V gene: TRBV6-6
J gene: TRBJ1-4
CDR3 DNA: TGTGCCAGCAGTTACTCGGGACAGTACGAGAAACTGTTTTTT
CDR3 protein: CASSYSGQYEKLFF

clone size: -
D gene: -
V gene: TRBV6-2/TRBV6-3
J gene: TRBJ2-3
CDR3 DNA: TGTGCCAGCAGCTCAGGACCAGCCTTACATACGCAGTATTTT
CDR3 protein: CASSSGPALHTQYF

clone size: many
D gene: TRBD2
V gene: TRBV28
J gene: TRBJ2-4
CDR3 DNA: TGTGCCAGCAGTTCCCCCGGGACTAGCGGCAAAAACATTCAGTACTTC
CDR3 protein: CASSSPGTSGKNIQYF

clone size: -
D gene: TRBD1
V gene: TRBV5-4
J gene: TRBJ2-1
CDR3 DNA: TGTGCCAGCAGTTCAGGGACAGGATCCTACAATGAGCAGTTCTTC
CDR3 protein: CASSSGTGSYNEQFF

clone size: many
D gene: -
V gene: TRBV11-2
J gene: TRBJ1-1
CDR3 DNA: TGTGCCAGCAGCTTCCCAGGACAGCAGAACACTGAAGCTTTCTTT
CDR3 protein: CASSFPGQQNTEAFF

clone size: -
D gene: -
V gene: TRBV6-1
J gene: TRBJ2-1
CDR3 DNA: TGTGCCAGCAGTGTTCAGGGCCCTTACAATGAGCAGTTCTTC
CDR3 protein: CASSVQGPYNEQFF

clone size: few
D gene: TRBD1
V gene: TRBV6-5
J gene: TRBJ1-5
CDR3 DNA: TGTGCCAGCAGGACCGACAGGGATCAGCCCCAGCATTTT
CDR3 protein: CASRTDRDQPQHF

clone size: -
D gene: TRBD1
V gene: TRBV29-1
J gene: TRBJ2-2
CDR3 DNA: TGCAGCGCTGACAGGGGGTCGGTCGGGGAGCTGTTTTTT
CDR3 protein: CSADRGSVGELFF

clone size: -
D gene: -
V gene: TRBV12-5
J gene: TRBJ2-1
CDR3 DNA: TGTGCTAGTGGTTTGCCAGCGAGTGTTGAGCAGTTCTTC
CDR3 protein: CASGLPASVEQFF

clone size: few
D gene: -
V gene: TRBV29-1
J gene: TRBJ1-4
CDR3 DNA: TGCAGCGTTGAAGTTTCCGCGGAACTGTTTTTT
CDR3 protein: CSVEVSAELFF

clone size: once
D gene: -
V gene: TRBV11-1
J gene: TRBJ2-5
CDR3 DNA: TGTGGCAGCAGCCCGCCCCCGGAGGTCAGGAAGGATATCCAAGAGACCCAGTACTTC
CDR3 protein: CGSSPPPEVRKDIQETQYF